These 25 T cell receptor beta chains originate from one sample sequenced in a study of identical twins (dated by TCRdb to 2015 to 2016). To prepare the library, 5' RACE was applied. For sequencing, an Illumina HiSeq 2000 was employed. Using fastp trimming at Q25 and MiXCR clonotype assembly, TCRdb reanalyzed the public sequencing data and kept in-frame beta chains. Rows matching on CDR3 protein sequence are summarized as one entry with the most common DNA and genes. The sample contains over 600,000 distinct CDR3 sequences, 21% of them found a single time. The ten largest clones add up to 4.3% of the sample. These data were also reused for a study on T cells expressing NK-cell markers.

The sequencing input was PBMCs. The origin of the receptors is a woman under 30 in good health.

This clonotype was recorded a few times. This chain connects TRBV12-5 to TRBJ2-1, with TRBD2 matching over 7 bases. The CDR3 covers 16 residues. Germline V gene sequence: CDR1 LGHNT, CDR2 FRNRAP. The junction had 4 bases not matched to a gene; V was cut back by 0 bases and J by 2 bases. The CDR3 protein is CASGLVLGGAYNEQFF. The CDR3, as DNA: TGTGCTAGTGGTTTGGTACTGGGGGGGGCCTACAATGAGCAGTTCTTC.

The chain joins TRBV19 to TRBJ2-7; 8 nucleotides line up with TRBD1. Germline trimming cut 3 bases from V and 2 bases from J; bases unmatched to any gene: 3. This CDR3 region has 14 residues. Per germline, CDR1 LNHDA and CDR2 SQIVND (reference sequence). CDR3 loop: CASSIRDRPYEQYF. The CDR3 DNA is TGTGCCAGTAGTATCCGGGACAGGCCCTACGAGCAGTACTTC.

Many counts were recorded for this clonotype. This chain connects TRBV5-1 to TRBJ1-1; D is possibly TRBD1 (6 bases). The germline CDR1 and CDR2 sequences are SGHRS and YFSETQ. This CDR3 region has 15 residues. V shed 2 bases and J shed 3 bases, with 14 bases lying between them. CDR3 loop: CASSFSAGVDTEAFF. CDR3 sequence (DNA): TGCGCCAGCAGCTTTTCGGCAGGGGTAGACACTGAAGCTTTCTTT. Combining the CDR3 with reference TRBV5-1 and TRBJ1-1 gives the whole variable domain KAGVTQTPRYLIKTRGQQVTLSCSPISGHRSVSWYQQTPGQGLQFLFEYFSETQRNKGNFPGRFSGRQFSNSRSEMNVSTLELGDSALYLCASSFSAGVDTEAFFGQGTRLTVV.

This clonotype was seen more than once but under ten times. V is TRBV7-9 and J is TRBJ2-7; D is ambiguous. The CDR3 is made up of 14 amino acids. The germline V and J ends were trimmed by 6 bases and 0 bases, with 12 bases remaining between them. Looked up from germline, CDR1 is SEHNR and CDR2 is FQNEAQ (reference sequence). The CDR3 is CASRPTGHSYEQYF. In DNA form, the CDR3 reads TGTGCCAGCAGACCGACCGGCCACTCCTACGAGCAGTACTTC.

J is TRBJ2-1 and V is TRBV7-9; 10 bases agree with TRBD2. With 5 bases clipped from V and 8 bases from J, the junction kept 6 bases outside the gene matches. CDR1 and CDR2 (germline): SEHNR, FQNEAQ (reference sequence). This CDR3 comprises 14 residues. CDR3 in DNA: TGTGCCAGCAGCCCAGGACTAGCGGAATATGAGCAGTTCTTC. Its protein product is CASSPGLAEYEQFF.

This clonotype was detected many times. Relative to the germline gene, one junction end is altered; a read error may explain this. V is TRBV5-1 and J is TRBJ2-1, with D unresolved. The length of the CDR3 is 13 residues. Germline assignment: CDR1 SGHRS and CDR2 YFSETQ. The CDR3 DNA reads as TGTGCCAGCAGCCTCGGTGTCTACAATGAGCAGTTCTTC. It is translated as CASSLGVYNEQFF.

This clonotype was observed a few times. The chain has TRBV3-2 and TRBJ1-2. TRBV3-2 is given as a pseudogene. The CDR3 consists of 18 residues. The CDR3: CASSLPYRDSGSGYGYTF. The CDR3 DNA sequence: TGTGCCAGCAGCCTACCATATCGAGATAGTGGATCGGGGTATGGCTACACCTTC.

This clonotype was counted many times. CDR3 sequence: CASSPGDRQETQYF. DNA of the CDR3: TGTGCCAGCAGTCCGGGGGACAGACAAGAGACCCAGTACTTC. The chain combines TRBV12-3 or TRBV12-4 with TRBJ2-5; a possible D gene is TRBD1 (7 bases). Trimming stripped 5 bases from V and 2 bases from J, with 12 bases between. The CDR3 is 14 residues long.

This sequence joins TRBV27 and TRBJ2-3; the D gene is possibly TRBD2 (5 bases). The germline V and J ends were trimmed by 7 bases and 3 bases, with 11 bases remaining between them. The V gene's germline CDR1 is MNHEY and CDR2 SMNVEV (reference sequence). CDR3 length: 13 amino acids. The CDR3 region has the DNA TGTGCCAGCACCTGGCGGGCAACAGATACGCAGTATTTT. This sequence encodes CASTWRATDTQYF.

This sequence joins TRBV20-1 and TRBJ1-1, with D hard to call. The CDR3 has 17 amino acids. The germline gives CDR1 DFQATT, CDR2 SNEGSKA (reference sequence). Trimming left V 5 bases short and J 1 base short, with 23 bases between. CDR3 bases: TGCAGTGCTGACCCGGCACTGGCCAGAGAAGGGAACACTGAAGCTTTCTTT. This gives the protein CSADPALAREGNTEAFF.

This clonotype has only a few counts. The chain has TRBV10-3 and TRBJ1-1, with D unresolved. V dropped 10 bases and J dropped 1 base, with 13 bases sitting between them. Germline loops: CDR1 ENHRY, CDR2 SYGVKD. This CDR3 comprises 13 residues. The DNA for the CDR3 is TGTGCCACCATAATGGCAGCGAACACTGAAGCTTTCTTT. Translation: CATIMAANTEAFF.

The chain couples TRBV6-2 or TRBV6-3 to TRBJ2-2; D is ambiguous. Germline loops: CDR1 MNHEY, CDR2 SVGEGT. The CDR3 sequence is 13 residues long. V was clipped by 2 bases and J by 8 bases, with 9 bases between them. CDR3 nucleotide sequence: TGTGCCAGCAGTTACACGTTTGGTGGGGAGCTGTTTTTT. Amino acid sequence: CASSYTFGGELFF.

This clonotype has a count of ten or more. J is TRBJ2-7 and V is TRBV29-1; a possible D gene is TRBD2 (6 bases). V dropped 0 bases and J dropped 6 bases, with 12 bases sitting between them. This CDR3 has 13 amino acids. Germline assignment: CDR1 SQVTM and CDR2 ANQGSEA. The CDR3 DNA reads TGCAGCGTTGAAGATGCGGGACTGGGCGAGCAGTACTTC. Its protein is CSVEDAGLGEQYF.

In the case of this clonotype: One end of the junction fails to match germline, which may point to a read error. The V and J genes are TRBV29-1 and TRBJ2-5; 9 positions agree with TRBD2. The CDR3 has 14 amino acids. Per germline, CDR1 SQVTM and CDR2 ANQGSEA. The DNA for the CDR3 is TGCAGCGTCGAAGGGCTAGCGGGGAAAGAGACCCAGTACTTC. Amino acids: CSVEGLAGKETQYF.

The V gene is TRBV5-1, the J gene TRBJ1-4; the match to TRBD1 covers 7 bases. V lost 5 bases and J lost 7; bases outside the gene matches: 8. The CDR3 extends over 14 amino acids. Germline V gene data show CDR1 as SGHRS and CDR2 as YFSETQ. CDR3 residues: CASRTGTAGEKLFF. The CDR3 coding sequence is TGCGCCAGCAGAACCGGGACAGCAGGTGAAAAACTGTTTTTT. Looking up the rest from reference TRBV5-1 and TRBJ1-4 gives the full variable domain: KAGVTQTPRYLIKTRGQQVTLSCSPISGHRSVSWYQQTPGQGLQFLFEYFSETQRNKGNFPGRFSGRQFSNSRSEMNVSTLELGDSALYLCASRTGTAGEKLFFGSGTQLSVL.

The gene calls are TRBV2 and TRBJ2-6; D tentatively reads TRBD1 or TRBD2 (5 bases each). V lost 11 bases and J 0 bases, leaving 23 bases between the germline ends. CDR3 length: 18 amino acids. The germline CDR1 and CDR2 sequences are SNHLY and FYNNEI. The CDR3 DNA is TGTGCCTGCGTTACCTGGGGAGACAGAGGCTCTGGGGCCAACGTCCTGACTTTC. Translating it yields CACVTWGDRGSGANVLTF.

The chain joins TRBV5-4 to TRBJ1-4; D is possibly TRBD1 (5 bases). Germline V CDR1 and CDR2: SGHNT, YYREEE (reference sequence). The V end lost 3 bases, the J end lost 1 base, and 22 bases lay between the germline ends. This CDR3 comprises 19 residues. The CDR3 DNA is TGTGCCAGCAGCTCGACTCTGACAGCCCCGGGGGGAACTAATGAAAAACTGTTTTTT. Translated, it gives CASSSTLTAPGGTNEKLFF. Variable domain in full (rest from reference TRBV5-4 and TRBJ1-4): ETGVTQSPTHLIKTRGQQVTLRCSSQSGHNTVSWYQQALGQGPQFIFQYYREEENGRGNFPPRFSGLQFPNYSSELNVNALELDDSALYLCASSSTLTAPGGTNEKLFFGSGTQLSVL.

V usage is TRBV7-2 and J usage is TRBJ2-3; tentative D call: TRBD1 (5 bases). This CDR3 has 14 amino acids. Germline-derived CDR1 and CDR2 are SGHTA and FQGNSA. V shed 4 bases and J shed 7 bases, with 15 bases lying between them. The CDR3 DNA follows: TGTGCCAGCAGCTCCAGGGCATTCCCCAATACGCAGTATTTT. It codes for CASSSRAFPNTQYF.

The CDR3 region is CASFRAGTDTQYF. The CDR3 DNA reads as TGTGCCAGTTTCAGGGCTGGCACAGATACGCAGTATTTT. The rearrangement uses TRBV27 and TRBJ2-3, with TRBD1 as a possible D gene (5 bases). Germline lookup yields CDR1 MNHEY and CDR2 SMNVEV (reference sequence). CDR3 length: 13 amino acids. V lost 9 bases to trimming and J lost 1 base, with 11 bases between them.

The sample holds many counts of this clonotype. The V gene is TRBV20-1, the J gene TRBJ1-1; D remains unclear. The CDR3 loop spans 10 amino acids. Trimming removed 6 bases at V and 1 base at J, with 3 bases between. Germline loops: CDR1 DFQATT, CDR2 SNEGSKA (reference sequence). The CDR3 coding sequence is TGCAGTGCCCCGAACACTGAAGCTTTCTTT. The encoded protein is CSAPNTEAFF.

The CDR3 here is CASSGRVADTQYF. CDR3 coding DNA: TGTGCCAGCAGTGGTAGAGTGGCGGATACGCAGTATTTT. This chain links TRBV2 with TRBJ2-3; D not certain. V lost 4 bases and J 6 bases, leaving 11 bases between the germline ends. The V gene's germline CDR1 is SNHLY and CDR2 FYNNEI. The CDR3 has 13 amino acids.

This clonotype was seen a few times. The CDR3 loop reads CASSQDYPGYYEQYF. As DNA, the CDR3 is TGCGCCAGCAGCCAAGATTACCCAGGGTACTACGAGCAGTACTTC. This chain uses TRBV4-3 with TRBJ2-7, with D possibly TRBD1 on 5 matching bases. The CDR3 has 15 amino acids. Trimming left V 0 bases short and J 3 bases short, with 12 bases between. Per germline, CDR1 LGHNA and CDR2 YSLEER.

Here the CDR3 reads CASSQDSQNTGELFF. In nucleotides, the CDR3 is TGCGCCAGCAGCCAAGATTCCCAAAACACCGGGGAGCTGTTTTTT. The V and J genes are TRBV4-3 and TRBJ2-2; no firm D call. Looked up from germline, CDR1 is LGHNA and CDR2 is YSLEER. V dropped 0 bases and J dropped 2 bases, with 7 bases sitting between them. The CDR3 is 15 residues long.

This clonotype was picked up a small number of times. Here the CDR3 DNA reads TGCAGCGTTCGGACGGAGACCAATGAGCAGTTCTTC. Translating gives CSVRTETNEQFF. V is TRBV29-1 and J is TRBJ2-1; D is uncertain. Germline CDR1 and CDR2: SQVTM and ANQGSEA. V was clipped by 5 bases and J by 6 bases, with 11 bases between them. This CDR3 has 12 amino acids.

This clonotype has a handful of counts. J is TRBJ2-1 and V is TRBV7-9; D is unresolved. The CDR3 runs to 15 residues. Germline-derived CDR1 and CDR2 are SEHNR and FQNEAQ (reference sequence). V shed 5 bases and J shed 0 bases, with 11 bases lying between them. CDR3 sequence (DNA): TGTGCCAGCAGCCCCCCCGCGAGCTCCTACAATGAGCAGTTCTTC. Its protein is CASSPPASSYNEQFF.